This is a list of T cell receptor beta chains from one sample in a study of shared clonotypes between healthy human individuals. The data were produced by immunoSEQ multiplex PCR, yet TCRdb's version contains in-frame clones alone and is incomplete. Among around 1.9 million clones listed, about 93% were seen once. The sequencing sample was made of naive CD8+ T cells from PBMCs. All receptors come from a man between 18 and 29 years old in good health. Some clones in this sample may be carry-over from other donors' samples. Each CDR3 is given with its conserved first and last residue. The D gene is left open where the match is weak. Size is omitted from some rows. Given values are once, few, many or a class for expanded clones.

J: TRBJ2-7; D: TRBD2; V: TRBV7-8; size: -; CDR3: CASSIRLAGPYEQYF; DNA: TGTGCCAGCAGCATAAGACTAGCTGGGCCCTACGAGCAGTACTTC
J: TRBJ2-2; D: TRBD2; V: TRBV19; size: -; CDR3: CASSIREGGPGELFF; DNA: TGTGCCAGTAGTATAAGGGAGGGAGGCCCCGGGGAGCTGTTTTTT
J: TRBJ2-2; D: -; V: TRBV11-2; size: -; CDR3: CASSNPGTLYSGELFF; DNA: TGTGCCAGCAGCAACCCCGGGACTTTGTATTCCGGGGAGCTGTTTTTT
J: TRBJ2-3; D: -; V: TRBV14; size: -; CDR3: CASSQEGVEGTDTQYF; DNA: TGTGCCAGCAGCCAAGAAGGGGTAGAGGGCACAGATACGCAGTATTTT
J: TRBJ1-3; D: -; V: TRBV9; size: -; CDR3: CASSGMMSSGNTIYF; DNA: TGTGCCAGCAGCGGAATGATGTCCTCTGGAAACACCATATATTTT
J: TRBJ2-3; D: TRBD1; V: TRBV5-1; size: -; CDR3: CASTILQGAPDTQYF; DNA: TGCGCCAGCACCATCCTACAGGGGGCCCCAGATACGCAGTATTTT
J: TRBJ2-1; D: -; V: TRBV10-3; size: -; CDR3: CAISDPGSEDNEQFF; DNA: TGTGCCATCAGTGACCCGGGTTCTGAGGACAATGAGCAGTTCTTC
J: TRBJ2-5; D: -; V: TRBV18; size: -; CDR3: CASSLGPLETQYF; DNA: TGTGCCAGCTCACTGGGACCTTTGGAGACCCAGTACTTC
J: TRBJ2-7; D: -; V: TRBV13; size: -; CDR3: CASSLKGTYEQYF; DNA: TGTGCCAGCAGCTTAAAGGGTACCTACGAGCAGTACTTC
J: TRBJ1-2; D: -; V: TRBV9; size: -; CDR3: CASSVGSGGGAYGYTF; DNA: TGTGCCAGCAGCGTCGGATCTGGTGGGGGGGCCTATGGCTACACCTTC
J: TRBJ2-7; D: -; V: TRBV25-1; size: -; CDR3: CASSDPFYEQYF; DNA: TGTGCCAGCAGTGACCCCTTTTACGAGCAGTACTTC
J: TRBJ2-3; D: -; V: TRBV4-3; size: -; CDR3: CASSQDSGGNTDTQYF; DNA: TGCGCCAGCAGCCAAGATTCTGGGGGCAACACAGATACGCAGTATTTT
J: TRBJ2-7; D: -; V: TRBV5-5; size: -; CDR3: CASSTGTRVSHEQYF; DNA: TGTGCCAGCAGCACAGGGACCAGGGTGTCCCACGAGCAGTACTTC
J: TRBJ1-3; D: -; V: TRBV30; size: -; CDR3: CAWSPVGSGNTIYF; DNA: TGTGCCTGGAGTCCGGTGGGTTCTGGAAACACCATATATTTT
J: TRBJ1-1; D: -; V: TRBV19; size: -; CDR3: CASARGGMTGEAFF; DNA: TGTGCCAGTGCTCGGGGGGGCATGACAGGTGAAGCTTTCTTT
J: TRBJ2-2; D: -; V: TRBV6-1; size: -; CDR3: CASSGTQNTGKLFF; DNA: TGTGCCAGCAGCGGGACACAAAACACCGGGAAGCTGTTTTTT
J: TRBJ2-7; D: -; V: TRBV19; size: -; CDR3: CASSPRAGDSYEQYF; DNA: TGTGCCAGTAGTCCCAGGGCAGGGGATTCCTACGAGCAGTACTTC
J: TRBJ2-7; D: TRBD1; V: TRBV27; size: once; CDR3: CASSDRGPYEQYF; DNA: TGTGCCAGCAGTGACAGGGGCCCCTACGAGCAGTACTTC
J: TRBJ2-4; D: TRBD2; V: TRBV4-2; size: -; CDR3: CASTEAGGEIQYF; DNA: TGTGCCAGCACCGAAGCGGGAGGAGAAATTCAGTACTTC
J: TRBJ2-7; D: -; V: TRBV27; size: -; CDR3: CASSFGGSTYEQYF; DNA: TGTGCCAGCAGTTTTGGGGGCAGTACCTACGAGCAGTACTTC
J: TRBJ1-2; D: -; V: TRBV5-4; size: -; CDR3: CASSHGQNFYTF; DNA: TGTGCCAGCAGCCACGGACAGAACTTCTACACCTTC
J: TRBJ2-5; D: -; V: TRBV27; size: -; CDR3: CASSLSVREETQYF; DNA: TGTGCCAGCAGTTTATCGGTGAGAGAAGAGACCCAGTACTTC
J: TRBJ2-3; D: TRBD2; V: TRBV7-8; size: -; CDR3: CASSARVGGGDTQYF; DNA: TGTGCCAGCAGCGCCAGGGTAGGCGGGGGGGATACGCAGTATTTT
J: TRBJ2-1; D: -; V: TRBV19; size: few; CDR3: CASNPQGGSVNEQFF; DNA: TGTGCCAGTAATCCCCAGGGGGGCAGTGTGAATGAGCAGTTCTTC
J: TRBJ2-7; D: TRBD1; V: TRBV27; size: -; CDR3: CASSPGQGFEQYF; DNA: TGTGCCAGCAGTCCGGGACAGGGGTTCGAGCAGTACTTC
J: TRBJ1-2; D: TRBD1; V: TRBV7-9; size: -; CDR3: CASSPGTVYYGYTF; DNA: TGTGCCAGCAGCCCTGGGACAGTCTACTATGGCTACACCTTC
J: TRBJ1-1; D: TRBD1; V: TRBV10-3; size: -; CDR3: CAISAHDRGYTEAFF; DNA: TGTGCCATCAGCGCCCATGACAGGGGCTACACTGAAGCTTTCTTT
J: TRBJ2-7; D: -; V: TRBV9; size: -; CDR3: CASSSSGAREQYF; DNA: TGTGCCAGCAGCTCCTCGGGCGCTAGGGAGCAGTACTTC
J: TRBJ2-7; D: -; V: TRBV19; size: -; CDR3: CASSTRIGQSSFYEQYF; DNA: TGTGCCAGTAGTACCCGTATAGGACAATCCTCTTTCTACGAGCAGTACTTC
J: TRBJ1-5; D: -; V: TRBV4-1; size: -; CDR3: CASSQDLVQPQHF; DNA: TGCGCCAGCAGCCAAGATTTAGTTCAGCCCCAGCATTTT
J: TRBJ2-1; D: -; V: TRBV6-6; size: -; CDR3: CASSYFPGTTYNEQFF; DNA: TGTGCCAGCAGTTACTTTCCGGGAACCACCTACAATGAGCAGTTCTTC
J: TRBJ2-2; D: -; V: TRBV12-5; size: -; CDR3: CASGPVAGELFF; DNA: TGTGCTAGTGGTCCCGTCGCCGGGGAGCTGTTTTTT
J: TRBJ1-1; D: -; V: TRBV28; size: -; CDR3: CASRALRRVGTEAFF; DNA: TGTGCCAGCAGAGCCCTGCGAAGGGTCGGCACTGAAGCTTTCTTT
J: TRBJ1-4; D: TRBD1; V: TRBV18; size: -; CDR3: CASSRTGTGTATNEKLFF; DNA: TGTGCCAGCTCACGAACCGGGACAGGAACGGCAACTAATGAAAAACTGTTTTTT
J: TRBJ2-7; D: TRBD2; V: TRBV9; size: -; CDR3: CASSVGLANSYEQYF; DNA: TGTGCCAGCAGCGTAGGACTAGCGAACTCCTACGAGCAGTACTTC
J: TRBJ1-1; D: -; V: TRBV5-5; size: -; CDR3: CASSSRREKGITEAFF; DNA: TGTGCCAGCAGCTCCCGACGAGAAAAGGGAATAACTGAAGCTTTCTTT
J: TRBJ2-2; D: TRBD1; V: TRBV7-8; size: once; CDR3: CASSETTGGITGELFF; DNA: TGTGCCAGCAGCGAAACGACAGGGGGCATTACCGGGGAGCTGTTTTTT
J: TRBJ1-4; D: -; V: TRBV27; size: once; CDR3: CASRRMTTNEKLFF; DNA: TGTGCCAGCCGTAGAATGACAACTAATGAAAAACTGTTTTTT
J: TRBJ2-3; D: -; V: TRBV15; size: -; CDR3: CATSKHRMVDTQYF; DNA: TGTGCCACCAGCAAGCATCGAATGGTAGATACGCAGTATTTT
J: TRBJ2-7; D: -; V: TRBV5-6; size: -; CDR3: CASSLGSNFYEQYF; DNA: TGTGCCAGCAGCTTGGGGAGTAACTTCTACGAGCAGTACTTC
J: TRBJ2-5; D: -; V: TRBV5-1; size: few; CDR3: CASSLDVQETQYF; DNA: TGCGCCAGCAGCTTGGATGTCCAAGAGACCCAGTACTTC
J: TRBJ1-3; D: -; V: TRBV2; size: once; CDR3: CASSEDRVAGNTIYF; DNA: TGTGCCAGCAGTGAAGACAGGGTTGCTGGAAACACCATATATTTT
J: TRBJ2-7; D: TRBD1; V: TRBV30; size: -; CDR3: CAWGTVDYEQYF; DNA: TGTGCCTGGGGGACAGTCGACTACGAGCAGTACTTC
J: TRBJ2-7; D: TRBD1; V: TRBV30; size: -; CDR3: CAWDDRVDYEQYF; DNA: TGTGCCTGGGACGACAGGGTGGACTACGAGCAGTACTTC
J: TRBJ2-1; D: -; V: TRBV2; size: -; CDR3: CASSEIGWDGPYNEQFF; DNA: TGTGCCAGCAGTGAAATTGGCTGGGACGGACCCTACAATGAGCAGTTCTTC